The 8 T cell receptor beta chains below come from one sample, sequenced in a study of type 1 regulatory T cells. TCRdb independently ran MiXCR on the reads; one entry per CDR3 protein. The top ten hold about 1.7% of the sample, which has roughly 62,000 distinct CDR3 sequences, 60% to 65% seen once. Their specific antigens are unknown. Sequenced: cultured non-Tr1 T cells, either the whole culture or a sorted T cell fraction (not recorded which). Receptor source: a human donor in good health.

V is TRBV12-3 or TRBV12-4 and J is TRBJ1-4, with D tentatively TRBD1 (6 bases). V dropped 5 bases and J dropped 5 bases, with 12 bases sitting between them. This CDR3 region has 14 residues. The DNA of the CDR3 is TGTGCCAGCAGTACAGGGCACGCCAATGAAAAACTGTTTTTT. Amino acids: CASSTGHANEKLFF.

This clonotype was seen just once. The rearrangement links TRBV4-3 to TRBJ2-1, with TRBD2 identical over 7 bases. The V and J ends lost 0 bases and 1 base, in that order; junction bases with no gene match: 6. The CDR3 is 17 residues long. Germline V gene sequence: CDR1 LGHNA, CDR2 YSLEER. CDR3 sequence reads: CASSQDEGGPSYNEQFF. In DNA, the CDR3 is TGCGCCAGCAGCCAAGACGAGGGAGGGCCTTCCTACAATGAGCAGTTCTTC.

The gene calls are TRBV20-1 and TRBJ2-1; 9 bases are a match to TRBD2. This CDR3 is built from 16 residues. V was pared by 6 bases and J by 7 bases, with 16 bases of the junction left unmatched. The V gene's germline CDR1 is DFQATT and CDR2 SNEGSKA (reference sequence). The CDR3, as DNA: TGCAGTGCGCCCCATCAGGGCGGGAGGGGTGCTAATGAGCAGTTCTTC. It codes for CSAPHQGGRGANEQFF.

This clonotype was observed a single time. The chain combines TRBV5-6 with TRBJ2-5; TRBD2 is a possible D gene (5 bases). The CDR3 has 17 amino acids. CDR1 and CDR2 (germline): SGHDT, YYEEEE. V lost 6 bases to trimming and J lost 3 bases, with 24 bases between them. In DNA, the CDR3 is TGTGCCAGCACCCTGGGAGAACTCAGGAGGTTAAAAGAGACCCAGTACTTC. This encodes CASTLGELRRLKETQYF. Based on the CDR3 plus reference TRBV5-6 and TRBJ2-5, the full variable domain is DAGVTQSPTHLIKTRGQQVTLRCSPKSGHDTVSWYQQALGQGPQFIFQYYEEEERQRGNFPDRFSGHQFPNYSSELNVNALLLGDSALYLCASTLGELRRLKETQYFGPGTRLLVL.

This clonotype showed up just a few times. V is TRBV4-3 and J is TRBJ1-5; D is undetermined. Germline CDR1 is LGHNA and CDR2 is YSLEER. The CDR3 runs to 17 residues. V lost 0 bases and J lost 5, with 17 bases in between. CDR3 region: CASSQDFSQATHQPQHF. The CDR3 DNA follows: TGCGCCAGCAGCCAAGATTTTTCGCAAGCAACTCATCAGCCCCAGCATTTT.

Concerning this clonotype: At one of its ends the junction is not consistent with the germline gene, which may arise from a read error. The chain links TRBV5-1 to TRBJ2-5; no clear D. CDR1 and CDR2 from the germline V gene are SGHRS and YFSETQ. The CDR3 is 13 residues long. Written as DNA, the CDR3 is TGCACCAGCAGCTTCTTAGATGAAGAGACCCAGTACTTC. Translating gives CTSSFLDEETQYF. Based on the CDR3 plus reference TRBV5-1 and TRBJ2-5, the full variable domain is KAGVTQTPRYLIKTRGQQVTLSCSPISGHRSVSWYQQTPGQGLQFLFEYFSETQRNKGNFPGRFSGRQFSNSRSEMNVSTLELGDSALYLCTSSFLDEETQYFGPGTRLLVL.

This chain connects TRBV7-9 to TRBJ1-2; no clear D. The CDR3 is 13 residues long. V shed 5 bases and J shed 8 bases, with 15 bases lying between them. Germline V gene data show CDR1 as SEHNR and CDR2 as FQNEAQ (reference sequence). In DNA form, the CDR3 reads TGTGCCAGCAGCCCAGTAAAGGTGCAAGGCTACACCTTC. It is translated as CASSPVKVQGYTF.

The chain has TRBV11-1 and TRBJ2-4; D might be TRBD1 (6 bases). There are 13 residues in the CDR3. Germline loops: CDR1 SGHAT, CDR2 FQDESV (reference sequence). V was clipped by 5 bases and J by 4 bases, with 9 bases between them. The CDR3 loop reads CASSQTGKNIQYF. The CDR3 bases are TGTGCCAGCAGCCAAACAGGGAAAAACATTCAGTACTTC.